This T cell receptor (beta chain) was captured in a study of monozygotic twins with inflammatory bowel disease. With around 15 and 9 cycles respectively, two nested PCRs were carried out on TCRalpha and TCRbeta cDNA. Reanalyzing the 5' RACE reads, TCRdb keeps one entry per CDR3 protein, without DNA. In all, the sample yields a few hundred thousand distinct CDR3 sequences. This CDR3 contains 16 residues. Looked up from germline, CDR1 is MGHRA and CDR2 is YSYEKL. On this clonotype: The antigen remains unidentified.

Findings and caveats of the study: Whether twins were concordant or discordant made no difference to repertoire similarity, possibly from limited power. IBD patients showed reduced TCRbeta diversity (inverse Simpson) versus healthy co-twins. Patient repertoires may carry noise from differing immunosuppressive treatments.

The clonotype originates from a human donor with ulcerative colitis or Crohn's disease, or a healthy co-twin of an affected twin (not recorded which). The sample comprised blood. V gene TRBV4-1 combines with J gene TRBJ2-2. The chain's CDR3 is CASSQVWTPDTGELFF.